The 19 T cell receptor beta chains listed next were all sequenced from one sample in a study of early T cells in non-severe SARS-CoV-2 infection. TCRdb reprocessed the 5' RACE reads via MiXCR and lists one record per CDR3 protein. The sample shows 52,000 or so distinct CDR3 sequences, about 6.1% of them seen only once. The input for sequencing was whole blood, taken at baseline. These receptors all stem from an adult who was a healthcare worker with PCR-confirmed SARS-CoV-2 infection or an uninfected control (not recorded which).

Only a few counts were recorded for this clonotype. CDR3 residues: CASSLDPGQVNTGELFF. The CDR3 nucleotides read TGTGCCAGCAGCTTAGACCCCGGCCAGGTGAACACCGGGGAGCTGTTTTTT. This chain connects TRBV7-6 to TRBJ2-2; unclear D gene. This CDR3 spans 17 amino acids. V was clipped by 1 base and J by 1 base, with 13 bases between them. CDR1 and CDR2 from the germline V gene are SGHVS and FNYEAQ.

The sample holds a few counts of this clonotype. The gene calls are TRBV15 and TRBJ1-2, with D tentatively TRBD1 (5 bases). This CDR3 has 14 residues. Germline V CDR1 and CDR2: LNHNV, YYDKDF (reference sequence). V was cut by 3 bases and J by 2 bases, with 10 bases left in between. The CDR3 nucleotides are TGTGCCACCAGCAGTCCAGGGAGAAACTATGGCTACACCTTC. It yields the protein CATSSPGRNYGYTF.

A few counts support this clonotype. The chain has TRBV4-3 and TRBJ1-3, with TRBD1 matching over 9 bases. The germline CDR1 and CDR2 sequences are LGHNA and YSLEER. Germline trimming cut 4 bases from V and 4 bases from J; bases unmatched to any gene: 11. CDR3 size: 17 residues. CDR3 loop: CASSPLGQGWEGNTIYF. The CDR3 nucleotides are TGCGCCAGCAGCCCCCTGGGACAGGGTTGGGAAGGAAACACCATATATTTT.

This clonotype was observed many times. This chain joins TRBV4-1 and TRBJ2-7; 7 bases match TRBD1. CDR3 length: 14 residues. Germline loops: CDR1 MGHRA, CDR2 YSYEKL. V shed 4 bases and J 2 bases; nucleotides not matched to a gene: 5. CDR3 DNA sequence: TGCGCCAGCAGCCCTAGTACAGGGGCCTACGAGCAGTACTTC. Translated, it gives CASSPSTGAYEQYF.

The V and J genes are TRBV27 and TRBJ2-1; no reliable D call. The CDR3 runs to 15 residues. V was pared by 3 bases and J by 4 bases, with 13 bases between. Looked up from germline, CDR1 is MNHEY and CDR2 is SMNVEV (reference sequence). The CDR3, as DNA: TGTGCCAGCAGTTTTGGGCCGACTTCTTACAATGAGCAGTTCTTC. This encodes CASSFGPTSYNEQFF.

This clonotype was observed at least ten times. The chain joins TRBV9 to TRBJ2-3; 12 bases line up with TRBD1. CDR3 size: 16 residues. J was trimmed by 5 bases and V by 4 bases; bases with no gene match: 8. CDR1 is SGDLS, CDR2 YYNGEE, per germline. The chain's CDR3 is CASSTMGQGAGDTQYF. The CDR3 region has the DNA TGTGCCAGCAGCACCATGGGACAGGGGGCGGGAGATACGCAGTATTTT.

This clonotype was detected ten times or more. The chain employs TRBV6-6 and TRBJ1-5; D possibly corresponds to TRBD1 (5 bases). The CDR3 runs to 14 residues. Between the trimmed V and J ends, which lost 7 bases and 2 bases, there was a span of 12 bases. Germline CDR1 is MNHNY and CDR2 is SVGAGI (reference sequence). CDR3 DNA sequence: TGTGCCAGCAACGGGGGGATAGGCAATCAGCCCCAGCATTTT. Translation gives CASNGGIGNQPQHF.

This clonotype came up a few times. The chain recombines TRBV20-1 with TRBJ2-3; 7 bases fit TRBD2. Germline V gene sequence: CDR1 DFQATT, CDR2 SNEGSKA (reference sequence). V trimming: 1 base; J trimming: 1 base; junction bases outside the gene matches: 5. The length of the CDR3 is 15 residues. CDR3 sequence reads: CSARVGGVRTDTQYF. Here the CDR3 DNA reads TGCAGTGCTAGAGTTGGGGGGGTACGCACAGATACGCAGTATTTT.

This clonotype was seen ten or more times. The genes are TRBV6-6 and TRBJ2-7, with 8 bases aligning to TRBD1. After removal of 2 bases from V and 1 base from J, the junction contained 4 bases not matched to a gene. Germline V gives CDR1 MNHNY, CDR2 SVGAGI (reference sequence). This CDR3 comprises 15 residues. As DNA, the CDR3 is TGTGCCAGCAGTTACCCGGGACAGGAATCCTACGAGCAGTACTTC. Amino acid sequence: CASSYPGQESYEQYF.

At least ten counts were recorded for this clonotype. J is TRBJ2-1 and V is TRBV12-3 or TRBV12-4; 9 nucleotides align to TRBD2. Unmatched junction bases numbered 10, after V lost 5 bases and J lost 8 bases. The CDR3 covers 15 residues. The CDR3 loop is CASSVVGLAVDEQFF. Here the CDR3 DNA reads TGTGCCAGCAGTGTGGTGGGACTAGCTGTGGATGAGCAGTTCTTC.

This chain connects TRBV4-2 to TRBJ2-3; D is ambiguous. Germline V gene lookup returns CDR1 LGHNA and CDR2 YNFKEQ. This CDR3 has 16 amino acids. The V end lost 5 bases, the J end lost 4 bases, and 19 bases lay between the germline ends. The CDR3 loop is CASSFSGPSLSDTQYF. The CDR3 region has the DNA TGTGCCAGCAGCTTCTCTGGCCCTTCTCTCTCAGATACGCAGTATTTT.

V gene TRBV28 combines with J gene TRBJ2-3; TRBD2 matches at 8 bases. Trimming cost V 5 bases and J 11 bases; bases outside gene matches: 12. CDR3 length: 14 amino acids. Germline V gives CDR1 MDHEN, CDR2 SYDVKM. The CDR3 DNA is TGTGCCAGCAGTATACCTCTGACGGGGGGGCTGCAGTATTTT. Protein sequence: CASSIPLTGGLQYF.

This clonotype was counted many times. The CDR3 reads CSAKSGGPVDEQFF. The CDR3 bases are TGCAGTGCCAAAAGCGGGGGGCCTGTAGATGAGCAGTTCTTC. This sequence joins TRBV20-1 and TRBJ2-1; 9 bases are a match to TRBD2. V was pared by 6 bases and J by 8 bases, with 11 bases of the junction left unmatched. Germline-derived CDR1 and CDR2 are DFQATT and SNEGSKA (reference sequence). The CDR3 has 14 residues.

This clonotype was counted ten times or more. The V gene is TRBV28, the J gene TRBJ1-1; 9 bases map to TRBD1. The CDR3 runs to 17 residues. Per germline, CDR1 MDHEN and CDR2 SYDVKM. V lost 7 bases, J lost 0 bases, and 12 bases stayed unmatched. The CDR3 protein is CASTLVGQGLMNTEAFF. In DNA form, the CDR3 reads TGTGCCAGCACCCTGGTGGGACAGGGCCTTATGAACACTGAAGCTTTCTTT.

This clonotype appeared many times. The CDR3 protein is CASSSRDAYEQYF. DNA for the CDR3: TGTGCCAGCAGCTCCCGGGACGCCTACGAGCAGTACTTC. This chain connects TRBV7-2 to TRBJ2-7; D might be TRBD1 or TRBD2, each matching 5 bases. Trimming pared 4 bases from V and 2 bases from J, leaving 9 bases between. The germline V gene has CDR1 SGHTA and CDR2 FQGNSA. The CDR3 length is 13 residues. Supplemented by reference TRBV7-2 and TRBJ2-7, the full variable domain reads GAGVSQSPSNKVTEKGKDVELRCDPISGHTALYWYRQSLGQGLEFLIYFQGNSAPDKSGLPSDRFSAERTGGSVSTLTIQRTQQEDSAVYLCASSSRDAYEQYFGPGTRLTVT.

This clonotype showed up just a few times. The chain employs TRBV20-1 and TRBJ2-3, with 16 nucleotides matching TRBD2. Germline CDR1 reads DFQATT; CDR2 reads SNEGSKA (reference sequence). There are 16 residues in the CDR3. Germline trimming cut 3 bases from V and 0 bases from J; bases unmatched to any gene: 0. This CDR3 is CSARGLAGGSTDTQYF. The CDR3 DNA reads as TGCAGTGCTAGGGGACTAGCGGGGGGGAGCACAGATACGCAGTATTTT.

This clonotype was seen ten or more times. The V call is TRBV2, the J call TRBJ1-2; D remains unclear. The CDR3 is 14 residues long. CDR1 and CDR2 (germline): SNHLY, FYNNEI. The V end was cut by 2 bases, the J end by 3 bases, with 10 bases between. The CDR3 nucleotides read TGTGCCAGCAGTGAATCCATTCTCGACTATGGCTACACCTTC. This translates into CASSESILDYGYTF.

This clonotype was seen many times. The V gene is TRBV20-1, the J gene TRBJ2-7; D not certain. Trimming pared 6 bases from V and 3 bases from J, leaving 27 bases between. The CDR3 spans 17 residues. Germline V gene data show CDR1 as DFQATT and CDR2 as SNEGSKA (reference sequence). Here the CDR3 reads CSAQKSPGQSSGYEQYF. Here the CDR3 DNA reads TGCAGTGCCCAAAAGTCCCCGGGCCAAAGTTCGGGCTACGAGCAGTACTTC.

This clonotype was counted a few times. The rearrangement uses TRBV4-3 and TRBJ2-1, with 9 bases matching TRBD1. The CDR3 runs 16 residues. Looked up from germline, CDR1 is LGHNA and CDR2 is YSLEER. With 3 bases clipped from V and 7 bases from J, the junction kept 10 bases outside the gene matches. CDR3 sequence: CASSQYPGTGSNEQFF. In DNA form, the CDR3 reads TGCGCCAGCAGCCAGTACCCCGGGACAGGGTCAAATGAGCAGTTCTTC.